This TCR beta chain emerged from a study of CD8+CD57+ T cells in acquired aplastic anemia. Germline values: CDR1 MGHRA, CDR2 YSYEKL. The CDR3 spans 15 residues. V lost 0 bases and J 10 bases, leaving 13 bases between the germline ends. Study-wide points: It was found that almost 30 CD8+ CDR3 sequences were shared between patients and controls. Levels of CD8+ Simpson's diversity were not significantly distinct in patients versus controls.

This clonotype was counted ten times or more. Its antigen is unknown. Genomic DNA constituted the template upon which TCR beta VDJ and CDR3 profiling was performed. TCRdb itself ran the reads through MiXCR, one entry per CDR3 protein. Of 160,000 or so distinct CDR3 sequences listed, 47% were seen once; the top ten hold under 1.2%. Only patients with CD8+CD57+ cell expansion on flow cytometry were chosen for sequencing. The genes are TRBV4-1 and TRBJ1-6; D is possibly TRBD1 (6 bases). The TCR was taken from a human donor with aplastic anemia. What was sequenced was sorted CD4+, CD8+, or CD8+CD57+ T cells (not recorded which) from PBMCs. Here the CDR3 reads CASSQDQQGKSPLHF. CDR3 DNA sequence: TGCGCCAGCAGCCAAGATCAGCAGGGGAAGTCACCCCTCCACTTT.